This T cell receptor beta chain was found in a study of CD8 T cells in ankylosing spondylitis. This clonotype was counted between two and nine times. In TCRdb, the 5' RACE reads were re-called with MiXCR into one record per CDR3 protein. Of a few hundred thousand distinct CDR3 sequences in the sample, 18% were seen once. The CDR3 contains 13 residues. V was cut by 5 bases and J by 1 base, with 10 bases left in between. The germline V gene encodes CDR1 SGHRS and CDR2 YFSETQ. This clonotype was sampled from a male donor with ankylosing spondylitis or in good health (not recorded which). The chain employs TRBV5-1 and TRBJ2-7, with D unclear. Sequencing was done on a sample of blood, either unsorted or a sorted T cell fraction (not recorded which). CDR3 amino acids: CASSDTPSYEQYF. CDR3 DNA sequence: TGCGCCAGCAGTGACACGCCATCCTACGAGCAGTACTTC.